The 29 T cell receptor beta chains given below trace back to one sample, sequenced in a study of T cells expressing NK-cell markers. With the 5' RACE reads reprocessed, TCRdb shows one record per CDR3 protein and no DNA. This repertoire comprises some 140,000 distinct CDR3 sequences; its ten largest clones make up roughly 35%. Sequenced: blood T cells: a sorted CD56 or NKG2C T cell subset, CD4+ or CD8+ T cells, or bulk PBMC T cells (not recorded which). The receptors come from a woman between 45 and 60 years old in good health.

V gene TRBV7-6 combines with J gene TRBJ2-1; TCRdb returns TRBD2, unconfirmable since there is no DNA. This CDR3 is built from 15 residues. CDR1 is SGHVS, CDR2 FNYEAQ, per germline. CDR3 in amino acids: CASTLAAGGAFEQFF.

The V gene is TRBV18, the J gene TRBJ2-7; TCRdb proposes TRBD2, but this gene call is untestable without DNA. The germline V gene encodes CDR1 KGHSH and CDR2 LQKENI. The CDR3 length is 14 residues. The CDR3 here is CASSPPEGGYEQYF.

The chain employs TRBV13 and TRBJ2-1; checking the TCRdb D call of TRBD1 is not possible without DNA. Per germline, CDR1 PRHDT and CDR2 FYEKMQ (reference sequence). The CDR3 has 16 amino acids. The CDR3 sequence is CASSSPEGDSYNEQFF.

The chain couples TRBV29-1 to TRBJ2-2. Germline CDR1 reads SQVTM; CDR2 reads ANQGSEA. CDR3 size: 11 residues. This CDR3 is CSVSAFGELFF.

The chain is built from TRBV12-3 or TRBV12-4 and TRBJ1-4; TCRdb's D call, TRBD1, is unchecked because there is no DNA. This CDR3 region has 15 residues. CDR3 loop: CASSPPGQETPVVFF.

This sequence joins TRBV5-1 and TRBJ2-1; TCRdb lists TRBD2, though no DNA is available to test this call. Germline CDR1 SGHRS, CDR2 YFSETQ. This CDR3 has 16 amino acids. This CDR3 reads CASSFRSSGSYNEQFF.

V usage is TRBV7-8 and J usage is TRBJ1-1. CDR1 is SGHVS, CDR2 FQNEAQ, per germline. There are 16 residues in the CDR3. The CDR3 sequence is CASSDVEGRGVGRAFF.

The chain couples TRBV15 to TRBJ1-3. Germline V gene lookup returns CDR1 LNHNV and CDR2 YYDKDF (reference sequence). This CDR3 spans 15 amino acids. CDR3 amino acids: CATSRAGTLDPTIYF.

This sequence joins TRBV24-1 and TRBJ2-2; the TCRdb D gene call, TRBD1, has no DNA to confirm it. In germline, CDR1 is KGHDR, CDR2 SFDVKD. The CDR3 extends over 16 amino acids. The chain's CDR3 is CATSEFDRGDTGELFF.

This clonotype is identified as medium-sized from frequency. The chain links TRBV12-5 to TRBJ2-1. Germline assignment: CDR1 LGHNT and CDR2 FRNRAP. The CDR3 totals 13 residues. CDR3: CASGFDGYNEQFF. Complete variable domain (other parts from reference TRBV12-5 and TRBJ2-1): DARVTQTPRHKVTEMGQEVTMRCQPILGHNTVFWYRQTMMQGLELLAYFRNRAPLDDSGMPKDRFSAEMPDATLATLKIQPSEPRDSAVYFCASGFDGYNEQFFGPGTRLTVL.

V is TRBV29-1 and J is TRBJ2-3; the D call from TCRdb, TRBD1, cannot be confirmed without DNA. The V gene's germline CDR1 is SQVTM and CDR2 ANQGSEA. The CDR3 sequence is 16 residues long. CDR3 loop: CSVVFREHISTDTQYF.

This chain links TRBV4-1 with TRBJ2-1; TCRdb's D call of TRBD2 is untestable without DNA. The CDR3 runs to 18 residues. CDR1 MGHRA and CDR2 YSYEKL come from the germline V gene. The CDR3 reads CASSPWTSGRGYVNEQFF.

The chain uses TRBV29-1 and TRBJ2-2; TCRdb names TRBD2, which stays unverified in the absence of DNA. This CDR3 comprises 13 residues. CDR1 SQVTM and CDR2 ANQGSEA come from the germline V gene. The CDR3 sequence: CSVVGPYTGELFF.

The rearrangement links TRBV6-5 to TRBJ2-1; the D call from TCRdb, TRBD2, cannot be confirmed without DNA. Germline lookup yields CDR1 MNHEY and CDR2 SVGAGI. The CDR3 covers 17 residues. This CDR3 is CASSSTSGRGSYNEQFF.

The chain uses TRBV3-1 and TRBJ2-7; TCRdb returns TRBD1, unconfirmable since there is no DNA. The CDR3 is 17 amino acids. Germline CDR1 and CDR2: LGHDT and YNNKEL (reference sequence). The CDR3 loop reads CASSQVIGGTGPYEQYF.

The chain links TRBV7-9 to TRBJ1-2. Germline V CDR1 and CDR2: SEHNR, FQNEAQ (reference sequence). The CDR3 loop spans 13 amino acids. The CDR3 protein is CASSPGLIYGYTF.

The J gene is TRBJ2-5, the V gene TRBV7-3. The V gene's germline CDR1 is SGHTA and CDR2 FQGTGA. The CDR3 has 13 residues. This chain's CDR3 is CASSLRARETQYF.

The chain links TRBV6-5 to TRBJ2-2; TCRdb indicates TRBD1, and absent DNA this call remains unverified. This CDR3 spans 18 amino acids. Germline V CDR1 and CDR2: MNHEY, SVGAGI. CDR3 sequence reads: CASSFGTGGSANTGELFF.

The CDR3 region is CASSFRLAGVDEQFF. The rearrangement joins TRBV7-2 to TRBJ2-1; checking the TCRdb D call of TRBD2 is not possible without DNA. CDR3 length: 15 amino acids. Germline V CDR1 and CDR2: SGHTA, FQGNSA. Variable domain in full (rest from reference TRBV7-2 and TRBJ2-1): GAGVSQSPSNKVTEKGKDVELRCDPISGHTALYWYRQSLGQGLEFLIYFQGNSAPDKSGLPSDRFSAERTGGSVSTLTIQRTQQEDSAVYLCASSFRLAGVDEQFFGPGTRLTVL.

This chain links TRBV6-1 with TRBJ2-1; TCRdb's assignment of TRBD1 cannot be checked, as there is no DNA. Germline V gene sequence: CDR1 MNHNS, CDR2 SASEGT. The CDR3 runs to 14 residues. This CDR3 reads CASKYRGGQREQFF.

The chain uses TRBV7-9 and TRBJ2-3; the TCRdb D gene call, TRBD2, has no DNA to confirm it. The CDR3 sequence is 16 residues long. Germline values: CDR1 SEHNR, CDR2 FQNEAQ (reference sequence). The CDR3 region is CASSPPGGLYTDTQYF.

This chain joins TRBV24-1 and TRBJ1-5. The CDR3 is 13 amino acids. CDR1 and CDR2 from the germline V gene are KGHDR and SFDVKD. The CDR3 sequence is CATSAGGRQPQHF.

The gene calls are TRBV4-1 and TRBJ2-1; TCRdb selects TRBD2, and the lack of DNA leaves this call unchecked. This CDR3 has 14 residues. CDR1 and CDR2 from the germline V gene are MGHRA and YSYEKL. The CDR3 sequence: CASSQEGGAGGQFF.

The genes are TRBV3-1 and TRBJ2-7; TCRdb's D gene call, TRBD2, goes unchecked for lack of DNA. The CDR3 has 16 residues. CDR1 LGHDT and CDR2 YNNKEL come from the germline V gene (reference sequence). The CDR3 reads CASSRRSGDWGFEQYF.

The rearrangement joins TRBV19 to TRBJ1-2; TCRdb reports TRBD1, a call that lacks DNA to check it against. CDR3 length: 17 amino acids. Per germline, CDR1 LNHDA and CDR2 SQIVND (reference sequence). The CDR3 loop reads CASSTPGQGLTIYGYTF.

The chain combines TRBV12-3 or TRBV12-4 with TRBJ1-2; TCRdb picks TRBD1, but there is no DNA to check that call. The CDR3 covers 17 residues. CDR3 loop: CASRNLDPARGNYGYTF.

The chain's CDR3 is CASSYTGRGGTEAFF. The rearrangement uses TRBV6-5 and TRBJ1-1; TCRdb outputs TRBD1, but without DNA this stays unchecked. CDR3 size: 15 residues. The V gene's germline CDR1 is MNHEY and CDR2 SVGAGI.

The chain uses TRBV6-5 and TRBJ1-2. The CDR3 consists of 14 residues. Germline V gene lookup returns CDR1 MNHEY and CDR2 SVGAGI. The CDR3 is CASSYSTGWNGYTF.

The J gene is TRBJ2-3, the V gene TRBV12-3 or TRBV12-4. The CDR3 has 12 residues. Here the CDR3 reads CASSIFSDTQYF.